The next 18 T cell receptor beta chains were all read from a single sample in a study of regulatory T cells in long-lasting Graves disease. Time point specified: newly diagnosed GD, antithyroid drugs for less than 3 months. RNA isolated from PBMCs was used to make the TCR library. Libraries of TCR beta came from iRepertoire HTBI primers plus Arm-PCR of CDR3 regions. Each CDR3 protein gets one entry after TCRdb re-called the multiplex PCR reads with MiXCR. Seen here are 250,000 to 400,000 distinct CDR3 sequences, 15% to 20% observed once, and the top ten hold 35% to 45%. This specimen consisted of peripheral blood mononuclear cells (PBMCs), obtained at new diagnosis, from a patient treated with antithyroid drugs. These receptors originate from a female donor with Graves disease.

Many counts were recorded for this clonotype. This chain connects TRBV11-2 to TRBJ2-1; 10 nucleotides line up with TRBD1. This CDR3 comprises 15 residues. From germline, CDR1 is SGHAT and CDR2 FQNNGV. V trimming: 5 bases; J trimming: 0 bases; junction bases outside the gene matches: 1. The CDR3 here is CASSRTGGSYNEQFF. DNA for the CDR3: TGTGCCAGCAGCCGGACAGGGGGCTCCTACAATGAGCAGTTCTTC. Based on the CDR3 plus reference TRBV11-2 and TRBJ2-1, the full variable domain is EAGVAQSPRYKIIEKRQSVAFWCNPISGHATLYWYQQILGQGPKLLIQFQNNGVVDDSQLPKDRFSAERLKGVDSTLKIQPAKLEDSAVYLCASSRTGGSYNEQFFGPGTRLTVL.

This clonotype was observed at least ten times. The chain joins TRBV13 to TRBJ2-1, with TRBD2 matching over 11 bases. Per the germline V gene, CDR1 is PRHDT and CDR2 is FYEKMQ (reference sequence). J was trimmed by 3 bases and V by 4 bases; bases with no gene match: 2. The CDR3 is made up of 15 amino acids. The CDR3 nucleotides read TGTGCCAGCAGCTACGGACTAGCGGGCTACAATGAGCAGTTCTTC. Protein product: CASSYGLAGYNEQFF.

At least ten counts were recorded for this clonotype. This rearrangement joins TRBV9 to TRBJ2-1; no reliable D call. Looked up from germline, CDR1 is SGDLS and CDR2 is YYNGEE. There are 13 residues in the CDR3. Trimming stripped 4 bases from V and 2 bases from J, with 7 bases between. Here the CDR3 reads CASSSATYNEQFF. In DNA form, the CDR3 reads TGTGCCAGCAGCTCTGCAACCTACAATGAGCAGTTCTTC.

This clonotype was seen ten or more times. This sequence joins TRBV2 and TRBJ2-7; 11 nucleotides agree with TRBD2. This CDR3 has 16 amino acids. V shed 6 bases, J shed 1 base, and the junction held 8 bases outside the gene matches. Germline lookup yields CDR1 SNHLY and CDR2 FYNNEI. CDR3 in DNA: TGTGCCAGCAGGGAAAGACTAGCGGGAAGGTCCTACGAGCAGTACTTC. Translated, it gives CASRERLAGRSYEQYF.

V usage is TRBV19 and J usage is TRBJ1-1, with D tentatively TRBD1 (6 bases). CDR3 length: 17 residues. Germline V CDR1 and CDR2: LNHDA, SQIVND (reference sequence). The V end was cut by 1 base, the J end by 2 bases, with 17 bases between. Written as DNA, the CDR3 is TGTGCCAGTAGTATAGGGGGACGAGGAGGGGGAAACACTGAAGCTTTCTTT. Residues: CASSIGGRGGGNTEAFF.

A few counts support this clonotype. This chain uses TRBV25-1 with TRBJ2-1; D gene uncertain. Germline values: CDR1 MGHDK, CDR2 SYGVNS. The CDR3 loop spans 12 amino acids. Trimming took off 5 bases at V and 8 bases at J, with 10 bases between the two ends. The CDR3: CASSSQRHEQFF. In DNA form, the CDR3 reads TGTGCCAGCAGTTCCCAACGGCATGAGCAGTTCTTC. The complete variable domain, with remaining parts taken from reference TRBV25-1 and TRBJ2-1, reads EADIYQTPRYLVIGTGKKITLECSQTMGHDKMYWYQQDPGMELHLIHYSYGVNSTEKGDLSSESTVSRIRTEHFPLTLESARPSHTSQYLCASSSQRHEQFFGPGTRLTVL.

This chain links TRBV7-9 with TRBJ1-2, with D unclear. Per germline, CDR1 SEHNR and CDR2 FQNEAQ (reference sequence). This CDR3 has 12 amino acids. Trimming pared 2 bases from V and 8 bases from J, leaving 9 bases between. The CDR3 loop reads CASSLTATGYTF. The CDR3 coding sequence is TGTGCCAGCAGCTTAACGGCGACGGGCTACACCTTC.

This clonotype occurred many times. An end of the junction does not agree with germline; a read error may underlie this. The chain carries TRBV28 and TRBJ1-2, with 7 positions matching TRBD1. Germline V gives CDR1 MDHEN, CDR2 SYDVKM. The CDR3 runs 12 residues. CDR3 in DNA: TGTGCCAGCAGTTCAGGGACAGCCACGGTACCCTTC. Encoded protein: CASSSGTATVPF.

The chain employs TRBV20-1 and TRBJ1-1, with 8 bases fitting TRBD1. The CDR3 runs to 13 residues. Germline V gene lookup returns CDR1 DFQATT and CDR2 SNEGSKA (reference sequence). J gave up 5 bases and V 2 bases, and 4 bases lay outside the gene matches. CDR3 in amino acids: CSARSGGETEAFF. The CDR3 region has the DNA TGCAGTGCTAGATCAGGGGGCGAGACTGAAGCTTTCTTT.

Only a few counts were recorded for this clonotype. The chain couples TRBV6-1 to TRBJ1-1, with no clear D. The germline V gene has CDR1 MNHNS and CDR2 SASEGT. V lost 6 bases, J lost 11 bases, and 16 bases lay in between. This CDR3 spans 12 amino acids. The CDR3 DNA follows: TGTGCCAGCAGCCATTCTTTCGGGGAGGCTTTCTTT. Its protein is CASSHSFGEAFF.

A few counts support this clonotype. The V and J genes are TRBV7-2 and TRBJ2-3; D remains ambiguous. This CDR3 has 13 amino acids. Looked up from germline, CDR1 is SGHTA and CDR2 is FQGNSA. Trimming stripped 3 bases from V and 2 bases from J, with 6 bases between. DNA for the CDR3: TGTGCCAGCAGCTTTCCCCCCACAGATACGCAGTATTTT. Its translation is CASSFPPTDTQYF. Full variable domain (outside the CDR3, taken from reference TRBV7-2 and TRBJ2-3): GAGVSQSPSNKVTEKGKDVELRCDPISGHTALYWYRQSLGQGLEFLIYFQGNSAPDKSGLPSDRFSAERTGGSVSTLTIQRTQQEDSAVYLCASSFPPTDTQYFGPGTRLTVL.

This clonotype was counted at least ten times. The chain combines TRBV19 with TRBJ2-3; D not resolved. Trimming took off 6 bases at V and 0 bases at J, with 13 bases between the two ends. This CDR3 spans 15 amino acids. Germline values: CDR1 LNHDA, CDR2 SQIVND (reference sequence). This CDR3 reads CASSPAWPSTDTQYF. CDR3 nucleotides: TGTGCCAGTAGCCCAGCGTGGCCTAGCACAGATACGCAGTATTTT.

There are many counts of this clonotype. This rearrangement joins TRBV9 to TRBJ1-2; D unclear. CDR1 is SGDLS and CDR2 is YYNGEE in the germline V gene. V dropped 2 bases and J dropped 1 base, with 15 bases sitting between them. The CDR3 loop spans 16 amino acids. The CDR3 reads CASSVDIVGNNYGYTF. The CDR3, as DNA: TGTGCCAGCAGCGTTGACATTGTCGGCAATAACTATGGCTACACCTTC. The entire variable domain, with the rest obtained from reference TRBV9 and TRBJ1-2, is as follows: DSGVTQTPKHLITATGQRVTLRCSPRSGDLSVYWYQQSLDQGLQFLIQYYNGEERAKGNILERFSAQQFPDLHSELNLSSLELGDSALYFCASSVDIVGNNYGYTFGSGTRLTVV.

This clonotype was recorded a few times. The CDR3 region has the DNA TGTGCCAGCAGCGCCCGAGTGACTAGCGGGATTGTTACAGATACGCAGTATTTT. Translating gives CASSARVTSGIVTDTQYF. The gene calls are TRBV7-6 and TRBJ2-3; 11 bases match TRBD2. Germline CDR1 reads SGHVS; CDR2 reads FNYEAQ. The CDR3 contains 18 residues. Unmatched junction bases numbered 13, after V lost 5 bases and J lost 3 bases.

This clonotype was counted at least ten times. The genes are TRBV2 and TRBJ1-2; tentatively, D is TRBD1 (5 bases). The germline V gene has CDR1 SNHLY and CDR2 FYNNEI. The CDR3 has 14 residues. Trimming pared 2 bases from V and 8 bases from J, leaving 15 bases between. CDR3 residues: CASSENTGLGGYTF. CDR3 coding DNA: TGTGCCAGCAGTGAAAACACAGGTCTGGGCGGCTACACCTTC.

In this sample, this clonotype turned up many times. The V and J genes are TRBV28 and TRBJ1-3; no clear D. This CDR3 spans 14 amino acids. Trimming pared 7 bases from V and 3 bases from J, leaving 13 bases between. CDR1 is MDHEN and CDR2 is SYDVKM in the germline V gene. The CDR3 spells CASTGEFYGNTIYF. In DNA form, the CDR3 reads TGTGCCAGCACCGGGGAGTTCTATGGAAACACCATATATTTT. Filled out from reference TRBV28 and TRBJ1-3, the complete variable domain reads DVKVTQSSRYLVKRTGEKVFLECVQDMDHENMFWYRQDPGLGLRLIYFSYDVKMKEKGDIPEGYSVSREKKERFSLILESASTNQTSMYLCASTGEFYGNTIYFGEGSWLTVV.

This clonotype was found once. The CDR3 loop reads CASSVRGRKAYNEQFF. CDR3 sequence (DNA): TGTGCCAGCAGTGTGCGCGGGAGGAAGGCCTACAATGAGCAGTTCTTC. The rearrangement uses TRBV6-1 and TRBJ2-1; 8 positions match TRBD2. The CDR3 is 16 residues long. The germline V gene encodes CDR1 MNHNS and CDR2 SASEGT. V trimming: 4 bases; J trimming: 2 bases; junction bases outside the gene matches: 7.

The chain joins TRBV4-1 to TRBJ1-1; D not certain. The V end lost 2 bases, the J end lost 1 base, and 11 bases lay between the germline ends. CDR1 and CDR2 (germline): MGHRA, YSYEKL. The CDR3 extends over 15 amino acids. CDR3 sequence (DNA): TGCGCCAGCAGCCAACGTCAACTCGCGAACACTGAAGCTTTCTTT. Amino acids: CASSQRQLANTEAFF.